The source of this TCR beta chain is a study of cytomegalovirus exposure and HLA in healthy donors. The PCR contained 60 Vbeta and 13 Jbeta primers. Assay used: immunoSEQ multiplex PCR; TCRdb lists only in-frame clones, some missing. Recorded for this sample: roughly 120,000 clones. Notes on the study in general: In a later analysis, a genetic analysis reported fewer productive-TCR N-insertions in an Asian-associated ancestry cluster than the cohort average. Approximately 160 TCR beta chains were listed as cytomegalovirus-associated.

Deletions cut 0 bases from V and 7 bases from J, with 12 bases between. This CDR3 region has 15 residues. Germline V gene sequence: CDR1 MNHNY, CDR2 SVGAGI (reference sequence). On this clone itself: Antigen specificity is unknown.

The chain combines TRBV6-6 with TRBJ1-4, with D uncertain. The TCR sequence derives from a man aged 18 to 35 in good health and CMV-seronegative. Sequencing was carried out using PBMCs. The CDR3 region has the DNA TGTGCCAGCAGTTACTCGAACGGGTTGGGTGAAAAACTGTTTTTT. Its protein product is CASSYSNGLGEKLFF.